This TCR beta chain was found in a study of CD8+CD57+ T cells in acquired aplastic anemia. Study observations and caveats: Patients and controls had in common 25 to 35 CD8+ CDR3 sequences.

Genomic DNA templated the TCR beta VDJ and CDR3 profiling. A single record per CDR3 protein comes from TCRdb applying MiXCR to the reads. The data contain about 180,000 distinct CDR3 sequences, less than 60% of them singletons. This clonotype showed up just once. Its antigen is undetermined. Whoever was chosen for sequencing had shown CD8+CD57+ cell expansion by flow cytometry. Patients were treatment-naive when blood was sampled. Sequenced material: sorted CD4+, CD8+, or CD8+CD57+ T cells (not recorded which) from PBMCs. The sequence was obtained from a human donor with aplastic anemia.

CDR3 nucleotide sequence: TGTGCCAGCAGTGCTTGGACAGGGTCGGCCGAGCAGTACTTC. Protein: CASSAWTGSAEQYF. The rearrangement joins TRBV9 to TRBJ2-7, with 8 bases lining up with TRBD1. This CDR3 comprises 14 residues. With V trimmed by 5 bases and J by 6 bases, 10 bases remained unmatched. Germline V gene lookup returns CDR1 SGDLS and CDR2 YYNGEE. The variable domain in full, completed from reference TRBV9 and TRBJ2-7, reads DSGVTQTPKHLITATGQRVTLRCSPRSGDLSVYWYQQSLDQGLQFLIQYYNGEERAKGNILERFSAQQFPDLHSELNLSSLELGDSALYFCASSAWTGSAEQYFGPGTRLTVT.